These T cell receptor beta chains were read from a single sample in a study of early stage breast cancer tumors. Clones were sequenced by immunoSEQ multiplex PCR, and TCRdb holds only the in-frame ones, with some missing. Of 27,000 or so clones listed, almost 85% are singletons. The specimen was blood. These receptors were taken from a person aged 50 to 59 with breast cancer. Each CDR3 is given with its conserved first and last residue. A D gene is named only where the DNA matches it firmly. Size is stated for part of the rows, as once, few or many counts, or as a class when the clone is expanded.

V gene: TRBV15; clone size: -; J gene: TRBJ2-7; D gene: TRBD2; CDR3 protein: CATSRAGTSANEQYF; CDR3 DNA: TGTGCCACCAGCAGAGCCGGGACTAGCGCGAACGAGCAGTACTTC
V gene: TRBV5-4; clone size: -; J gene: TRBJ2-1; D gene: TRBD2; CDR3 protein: CASSLGGGAWNEQFF; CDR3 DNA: TGTGCCAGCAGCTTGGGCGGGGGGGCCTGGAATGAGCAGTTCTTC
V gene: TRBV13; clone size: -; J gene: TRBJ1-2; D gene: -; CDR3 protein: CASSNRLSRAPFYYGYTF; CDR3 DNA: TGTGCCAGCAGCAATAGATTGAGCCGGGCTCCCTTTTACTATGGCTACACCTTC
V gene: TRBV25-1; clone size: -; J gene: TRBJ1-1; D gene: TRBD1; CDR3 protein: CASSAGTGLEAFF; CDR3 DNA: TGTGCCAGCAGTGCCGGGACAGGGCTTGAAGCTTTCTTT
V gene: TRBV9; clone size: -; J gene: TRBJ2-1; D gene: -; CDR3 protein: CASSVRVGLTEQFF; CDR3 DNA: TGTGCCAGCAGCGTACGAGTCGGGCTCACTGAGCAGTTCTTC
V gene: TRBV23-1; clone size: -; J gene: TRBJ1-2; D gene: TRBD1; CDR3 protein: CASIIPSGTGRNYGYTF; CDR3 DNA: TGCGCCAGCATAATCCCATCCGGGACAGGGCGGAACTATGGCTACACCTTC
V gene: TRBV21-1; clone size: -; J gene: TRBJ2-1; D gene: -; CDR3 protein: CASSITSGNYNEQFF; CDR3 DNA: TGTGCCAGCAGCATTACTAGCGGGAACTACAATGAGCAGTTCTTC
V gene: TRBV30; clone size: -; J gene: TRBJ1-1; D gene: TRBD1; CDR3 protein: CAWSEGGGWTEAFF; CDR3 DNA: TGTGCCTGGAGTGAGGGAGGGGGCTGGACTGAAGCTTTCTTT
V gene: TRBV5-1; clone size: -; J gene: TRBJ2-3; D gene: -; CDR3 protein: CASSLGASTDTQYF; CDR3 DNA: TGCGCCAGCAGCTTGGGGGCGAGCACAGATACGCAGTATTTT
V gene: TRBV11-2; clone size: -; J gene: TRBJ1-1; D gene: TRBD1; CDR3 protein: CASSLEGTGNTEAFF; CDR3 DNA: TGTGCCAGCAGCTTAGAGGGGACAGGGAACACTGAAGCTTTCTTT
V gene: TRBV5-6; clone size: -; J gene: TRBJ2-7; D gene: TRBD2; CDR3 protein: CASSLRTSGIYEQYF; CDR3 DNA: TGTGCCAGCAGCTTAAGGACTAGCGGGATTTACGAGCAGTACTTC
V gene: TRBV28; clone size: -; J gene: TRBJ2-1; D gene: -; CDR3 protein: CASSFQGKSVHNEQFF; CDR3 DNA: TGTGCCAGCAGTTTTCAGGGGAAGTCAGTCCACAATGAGCAGTTCTTC
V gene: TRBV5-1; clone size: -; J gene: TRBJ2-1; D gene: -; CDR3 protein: CASSLGGGEQFF; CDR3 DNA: TGCGCCAGCAGCTTGGGTGGAGGTGAGCAGTTCTTC
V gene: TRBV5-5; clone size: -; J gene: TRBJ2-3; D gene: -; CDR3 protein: CASSLGQNTDTQYF; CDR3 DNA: TGTGCCAGCAGCTTGGGTCAGAACACAGATACGCAGTATTTT
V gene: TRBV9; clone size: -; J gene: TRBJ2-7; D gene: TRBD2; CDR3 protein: CASSANPTNRLAGASYEQYF; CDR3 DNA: TGTGCCAGCAGCGCAAACCCAACTAATCGACTAGCGGGGGCCTCCTACGAGCAGTACTTC
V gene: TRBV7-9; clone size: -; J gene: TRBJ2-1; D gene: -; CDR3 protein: CASSLVNRDEQFF; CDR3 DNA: TGTGCCAGCAGCTTAGTTAATCGTGATGAGCAGTTCTTC
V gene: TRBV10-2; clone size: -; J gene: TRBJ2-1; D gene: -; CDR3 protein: CASSDTAYNEQFF; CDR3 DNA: TGCGCCAGCAGTGACACAGCCTACAATGAGCAGTTCTTC
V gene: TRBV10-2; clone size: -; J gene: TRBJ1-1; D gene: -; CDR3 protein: CASTYGQGETEAFF; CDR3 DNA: TGCGCCAGCACATACGGGCAGGGAGAAACTGAAGCTTTCTTT
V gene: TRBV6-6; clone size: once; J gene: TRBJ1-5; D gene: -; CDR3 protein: CASSYEGSNNQPQHF; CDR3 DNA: TGTGCCAGCAGTTACGAAGGGTCCAACAATCAGCCCCAGCATTTT
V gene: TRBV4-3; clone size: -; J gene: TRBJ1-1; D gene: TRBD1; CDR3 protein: CASSQLTGTEAFF; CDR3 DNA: TGCGCCAGCAGCCAACTGACAGGGACTGAAGCTTTCTTT
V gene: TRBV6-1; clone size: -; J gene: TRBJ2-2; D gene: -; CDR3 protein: CATKGPSVDTGELFF; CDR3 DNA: TGTGCCACCAAGGGGCCTTCGGTCGACACCGGGGAGCTGTTTTTT
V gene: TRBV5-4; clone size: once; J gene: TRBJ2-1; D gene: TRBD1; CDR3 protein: CASSGGQGRDEQFF; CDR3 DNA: TGTGCCAGCAGCGGCGGACAGGGTCGGGATGAGCAGTTCTTC
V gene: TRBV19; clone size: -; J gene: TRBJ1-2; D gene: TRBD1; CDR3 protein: CASSRTGTGYTF; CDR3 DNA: TGTGCCAGTAGTAGGACAGGGACCGGCTACACCTTC
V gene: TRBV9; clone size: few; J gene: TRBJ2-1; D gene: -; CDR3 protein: CASSVGRGPAYNEQFF; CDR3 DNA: TGTGCCAGCAGCGTAGGTCGGGGACCTGCCTACAATGAGCAGTTCTTC
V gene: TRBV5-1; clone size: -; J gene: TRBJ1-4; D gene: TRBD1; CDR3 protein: CASSSTGLQGNEKLFF; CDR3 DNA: TGCGCCAGCAGCTCGACAGGGCTTCAGGGTAATGAAAAACTGTTTTTT
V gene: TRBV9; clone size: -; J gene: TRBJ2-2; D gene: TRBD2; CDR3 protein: CASSELAAENTGELFF; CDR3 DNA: TGTGCCAGCAGCGAACTAGCGGCCGAGAACACCGGGGAGCTGTTTTTT
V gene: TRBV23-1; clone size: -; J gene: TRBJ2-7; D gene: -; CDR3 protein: CASSPHSPLPHPSSYEQYF; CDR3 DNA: TGCGCCAGCAGTCCACACTCTCCATTACCTCACCCTTCCTCCTACGAGCAGTACTTC
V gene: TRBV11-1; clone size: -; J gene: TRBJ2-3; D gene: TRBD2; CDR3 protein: CASRLAGAGTDTQYF; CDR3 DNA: TGTGCCAGCAGGCTAGCGGGGGCCGGCACAGATACGCAGTATTTT
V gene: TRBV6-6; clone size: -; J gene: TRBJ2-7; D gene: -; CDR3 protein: CASSYSAYEQYF; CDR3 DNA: TGTGCCAGCAGTTACTCGGCATACGAGCAGTACTTC
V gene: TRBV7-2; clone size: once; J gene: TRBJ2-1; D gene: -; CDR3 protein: CASSPAGGHVEQFF; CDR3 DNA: TGTGCCAGCAGCCCAGCAGGGGGGCACGTTGAGCAGTTCTTC
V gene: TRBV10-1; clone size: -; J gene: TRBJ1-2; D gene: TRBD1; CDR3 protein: CASSEGTGLFQYTHKINYGYTF; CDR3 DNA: TGCGCCAGCAGTGAGGGGACAGGGTTGTTTCAATACACACATAAGATAAACTATGGCTACACCTTC
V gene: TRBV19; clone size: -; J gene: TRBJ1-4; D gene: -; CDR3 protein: CASSTGQYNEKLFF; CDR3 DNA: TGTGCCAGTAGTACAGGACAGTATAATGAAAAACTGTTTTTT
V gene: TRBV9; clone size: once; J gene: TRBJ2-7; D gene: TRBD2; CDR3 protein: CASSGRGGYEQYF; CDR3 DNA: TGTGCCAGCAGCGGACGGGGGGGCTACGAGCAGTACTTC
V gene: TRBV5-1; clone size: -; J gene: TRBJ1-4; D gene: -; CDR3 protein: CASSLVAGPEKLFF; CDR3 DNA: TGCGCCAGCAGCTTGGTGGCGGGACCTGAAAAACTGTTTTTT
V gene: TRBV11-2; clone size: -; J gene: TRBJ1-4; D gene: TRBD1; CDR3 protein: CASSLGTGYEKLFF; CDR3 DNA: TGTGCCAGCAGCTTAGGGACAGGATATGAAAAACTGTTTTTT
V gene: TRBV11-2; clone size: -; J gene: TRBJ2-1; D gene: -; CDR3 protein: CASAGILSSYNEQFF; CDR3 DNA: TGTGCCAGCGCGGGGATTCTTAGCTCCTACAATGAGCAGTTCTTC
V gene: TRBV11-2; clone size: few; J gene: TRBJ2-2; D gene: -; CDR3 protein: CASSLDSSGNTGELFF; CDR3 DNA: TGTGCCAGCAGCTTAGATTCTTCAGGGAACACCGGGGAGCTGTTTTTT
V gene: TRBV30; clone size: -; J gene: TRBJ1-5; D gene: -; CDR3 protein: CAWSGTGNQPQHF; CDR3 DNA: TGTGCCTGGAGTGGGACAGGCAATCAGCCCCAGCATTTT
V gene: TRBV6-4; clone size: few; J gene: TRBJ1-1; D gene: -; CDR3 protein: CASSPRAASTEAFF; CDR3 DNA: TGTGCCAGCAGTCCCCGGGCAGCGAGCACTGAAGCTTTCTTT